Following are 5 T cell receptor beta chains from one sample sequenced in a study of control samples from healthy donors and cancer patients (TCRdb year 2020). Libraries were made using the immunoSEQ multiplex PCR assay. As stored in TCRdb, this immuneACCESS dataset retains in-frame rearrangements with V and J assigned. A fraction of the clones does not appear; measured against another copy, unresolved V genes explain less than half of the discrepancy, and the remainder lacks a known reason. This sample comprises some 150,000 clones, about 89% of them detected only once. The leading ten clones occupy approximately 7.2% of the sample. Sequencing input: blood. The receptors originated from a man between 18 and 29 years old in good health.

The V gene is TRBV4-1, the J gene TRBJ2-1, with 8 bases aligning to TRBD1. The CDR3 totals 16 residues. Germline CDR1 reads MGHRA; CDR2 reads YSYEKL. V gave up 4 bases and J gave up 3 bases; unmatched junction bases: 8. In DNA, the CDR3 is TGCGCCAGCAGCCCAATACAGGGGGTGGGCTACAATGAGCAGTTCTTC. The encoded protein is CASSPIQGVGYNEQFF.

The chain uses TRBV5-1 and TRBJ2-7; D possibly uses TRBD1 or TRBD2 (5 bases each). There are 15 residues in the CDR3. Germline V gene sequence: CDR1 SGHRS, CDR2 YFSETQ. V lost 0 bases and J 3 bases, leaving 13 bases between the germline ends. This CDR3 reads CASSLATGTGYEQYF. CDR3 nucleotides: TGCGCCAGCAGCTTGGCCACCGGGACCGGCTACGAGCAGTACTTC.

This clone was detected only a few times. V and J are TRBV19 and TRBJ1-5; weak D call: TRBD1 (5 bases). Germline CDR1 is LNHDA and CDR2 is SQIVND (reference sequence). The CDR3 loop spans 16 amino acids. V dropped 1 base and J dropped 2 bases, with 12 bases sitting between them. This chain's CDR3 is CASSIGMWGGNQPQHF. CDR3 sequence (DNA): TGTGCCAGTAGTATAGGAATGTGGGGCGGCAATCAGCCCCAGCATTTT.

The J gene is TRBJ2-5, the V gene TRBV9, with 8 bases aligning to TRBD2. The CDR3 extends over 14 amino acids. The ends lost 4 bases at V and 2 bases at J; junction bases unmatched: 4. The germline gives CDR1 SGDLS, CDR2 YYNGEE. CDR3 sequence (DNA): TGTGCCAGCAGCCAGGGACTAGGGCAAGAGACCCAGTACTTC. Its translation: CASSQGLGQETQYF.

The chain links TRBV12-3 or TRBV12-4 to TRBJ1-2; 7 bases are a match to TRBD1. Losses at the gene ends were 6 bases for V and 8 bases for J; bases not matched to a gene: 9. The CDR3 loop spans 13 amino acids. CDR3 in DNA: TGTGCCAGCAGCAGGGAGACAGGGTTGGGCTACACCTTC. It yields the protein CASSRETGLGYTF.